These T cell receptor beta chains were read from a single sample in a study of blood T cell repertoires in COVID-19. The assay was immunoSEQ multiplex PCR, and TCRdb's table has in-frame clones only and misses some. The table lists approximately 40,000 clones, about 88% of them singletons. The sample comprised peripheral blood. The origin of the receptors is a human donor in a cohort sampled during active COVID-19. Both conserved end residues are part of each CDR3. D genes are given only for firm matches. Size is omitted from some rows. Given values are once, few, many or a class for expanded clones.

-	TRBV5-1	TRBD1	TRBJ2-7	CASSRTQGAGEQYF	TGCGCCAGCAGCAGAACCCAGGGGGCTGGCGAGCAGTACTTC
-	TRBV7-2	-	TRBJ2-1	CASSLYPLNEQFF	TGTGCCAGCAGCTTATATCCCCTCAATGAGCAGTTCTTC
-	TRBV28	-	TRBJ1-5	CASSLGQTSQPQHF	TGTGCCAGCAGTTTAGGGCAGACCAGTCAGCCCCAGCATTTT
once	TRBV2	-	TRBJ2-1	CASSRESRYNEQFF	TGTGCCAGCTCTCGGGAAAGCCGCTACAATGAGCAGTTCTTC
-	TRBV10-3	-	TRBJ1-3	CAISEPRDSGNTIYF	TGTGCCATCAGTGAGCCCCGGGATTCTGGAAACACCATATATTTT
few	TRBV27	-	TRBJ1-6	CASSLSGRASPLHF	TGTGCCAGCAGTTTATCGGGCAGGGCTTCACCCCTCCACTTT
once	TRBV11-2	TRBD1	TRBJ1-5	CASSWAGQGNQPQHF	TGTGCCAGCAGCTGGGCGGGACAGGGAAATCAGCCCCAGCATTTT
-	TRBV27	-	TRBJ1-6	CASRGDRNPYNSPLHF	TGTGCCAGCAGAGGAGACAGGAATCCCTATAATTCACCCCTCCACTTT
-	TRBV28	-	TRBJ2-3	CASSLFLGPDTQYF	TGTGCCAGCAGTTTATTTCTGGGCCCCGATACGCAGTATTTT
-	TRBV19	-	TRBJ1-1	CASSILQGNTEAFF	TGTGCCAGTAGTATCTTACAGGGGAACACTGAAGCTTTCTTT
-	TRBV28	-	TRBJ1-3	CASAPVEGKFGNTIYF	TGTGCCAGCGCCCCGGTGGAGGGGAAGTTTGGAAACACCATATATTTT
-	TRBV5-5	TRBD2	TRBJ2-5	CASSVIGGEETQYF	TGTGCCAGCAGCGTCATCGGGGGGGAAGAGACCCAGTACTTC
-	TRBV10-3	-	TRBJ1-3	CAISESAGPHTIYF	TGTGCCATCAGTGAGTCGGCAGGGCCCCACACCATATATTTT
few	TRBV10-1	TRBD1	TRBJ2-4	CASSEGGQVGAKNIQYF	TGCGCCAGCTCAGAGGGCGGACAGGTCGGGGCCAAAAACATTCAGTACTTC
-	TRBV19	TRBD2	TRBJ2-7	CASSIGEGFYEQYF	TGTGCCAGTAGTATCGGGGAGGGCTTCTACGAGCAGTACTTC
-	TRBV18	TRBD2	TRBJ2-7	CASSPLAGLSYEQYF	TGTGCCAGCTCACCACTAGCGGGGCTCTCCTACGAGCAGTACTTC
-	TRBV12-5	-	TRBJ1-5	CASGYGFSNQPQHF	TGTGCTAGTGGTTACGGGTTTAGCAATCAGCCCCAGCATTTT
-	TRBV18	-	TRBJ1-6	CASSPSVSSYNSPLHF	TGTGCCAGCTCACCATCAGTCAGCTCCTATAATTCACCCCTCCACTTT
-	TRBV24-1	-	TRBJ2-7	CATPLSPSYRSSYEQYF	TGTGCCACCCCCCTCTCCCCTTCGTACAGGAGCTCCTACGAGCAGTACTTC
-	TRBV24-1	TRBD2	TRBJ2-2	CATGAGGHTGELFF	TGTGCCACCGGTGCGGGGGGACACACCGGGGAGCTGTTTTTT
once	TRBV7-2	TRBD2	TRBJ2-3	CASSLGAGAGDTQYF	TGTGCCAGCAGCTTAGGAGCGGGGGCGGGGGATACGCAGTATTTT
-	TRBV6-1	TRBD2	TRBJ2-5	CASSEGRATPKGMETQYF	TGTGCCAGCAGTGAGGGGAGGGCTACGCCGAAAGGAATGGAGACCCAGTACTTC
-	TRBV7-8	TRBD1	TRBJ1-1	CASSLAAGGYTEAFF	TGTGCCAGCAGCTTAGCGGCAGGGGGCTATACTGAAGCTTTCTTT
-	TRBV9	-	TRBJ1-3	CASSYGRGGNTIYF	TGTGCCAGCAGCTACGGCAGGGGTGGAAACACCATATATTTT
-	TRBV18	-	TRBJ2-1	CASSPGGQYNEQFF	TGTGCCAGCTCACCGGGGGGACAGTACAATGAGCAGTTCTTC
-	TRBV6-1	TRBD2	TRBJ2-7	CASSELAHGGSYEQYF	TGTGCCAGCAGTGAATTAGCCCACGGGGGGTCCTACGAGCAGTACTTC
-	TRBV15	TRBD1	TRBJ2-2	CATSPGTANTGELFF	TGTGCCACCAGCCCTGGGACAGCGAACACCGGGGAGCTGTTTTTT
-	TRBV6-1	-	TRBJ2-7	CASSEQGGGYEQYF	TGTGCCAGCAGTGAACAGGGAGGCGGCTACGAGCAGTACTTC
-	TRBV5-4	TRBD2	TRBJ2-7	CASSFGSGGARGEQYF	TGTGCCAGCAGCTTCGGTAGCGGGGGGGCCAGGGGCGAGCAGTACTTC
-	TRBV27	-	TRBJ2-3	CASSLRDFTDTQYF	TGTGCCAGCAGTTTGCGGGACTTCACAGATACGCAGTATTTT
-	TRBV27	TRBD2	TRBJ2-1	CASSFPTSGGSYNEQFF	TGTGCCAGCAGTTTTCCAACTAGCGGGGGCTCTTACAATGAGCAGTTCTTC
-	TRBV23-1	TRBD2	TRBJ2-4	CASSPSGDIAKNIQYF	TGCGCCAGCAGCCCAAGCGGGGATATAGCCAAAAACATTCAGTACTTC
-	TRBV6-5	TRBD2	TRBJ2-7	CASSQGLAREQYF	TGTGCCAGCAGTCAGGGACTAGCGCGGGAGCAGTACTTC
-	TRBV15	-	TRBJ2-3	CATSRSLEGGDTQYF	TGTGCCACCAGCAGGTCCCTAGAGGGCGGAGATACGCAGTATTTT
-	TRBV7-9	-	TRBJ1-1	CASSPGRDTEAFF	TGTGCCAGCAGCCCTGGGAGAGACACTGAAGCTTTCTTT
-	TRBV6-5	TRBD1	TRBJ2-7	CASSYVQGAGYEQYF	TGTGCCAGCAGTTACGTCCAGGGGGCAGGCTACGAGCAGTACTTC
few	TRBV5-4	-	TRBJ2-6	CASSIGSSGANVLTF	TGTGCCAGCTCGATTGGGAGCTCTGGGGCCAACGTCCTGACTTTC
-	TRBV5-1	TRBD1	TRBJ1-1	CASSLRQGSGTEAFF	TGCGCCAGCAGCCTACGACAGGGAAGTGGAACTGAAGCTTTCTTT
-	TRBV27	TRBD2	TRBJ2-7	CASSLSGGGSYEQYF	TGTGCCAGCAGTTTAAGCGGGGGGGGTTCCTACGAGCAGTACTTC
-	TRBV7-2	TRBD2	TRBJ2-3	CASSFQSGGGTDTQYF	TGTGCCAGCAGCTTCCAGAGCGGGGGCGGCACAGATACGCAGTATTTT
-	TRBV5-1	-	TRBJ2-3	CASSLIRPGQDTQYF	TGCGCCAGCAGCTTAATTAGGCCAGGGCAAGATACGCAGTATTTT
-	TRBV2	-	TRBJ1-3	CASSEAGLILDRSGNTIYF	TGTGCCAGCAGTGAAGCGGGCTTGATTCTCGACAGATCTGGAAACACCATATATTTT
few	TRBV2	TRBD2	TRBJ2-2	CASTGLAGENTGELFF	TGTGCCAGCACCGGACTAGCGGGGGAGAACACCGGGGAGCTGTTTTTT
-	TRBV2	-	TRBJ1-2	CASSVQQGNYGYTF	TGTGCCAGCAGTGTCCAACAGGGTAACTATGGCTACACCTTC
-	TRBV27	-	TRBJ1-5	CASRPGWGNQPQHF	TGTGCCAGCAGGCCAGGTTGGGGCAATCAGCCCCAGCATTTT
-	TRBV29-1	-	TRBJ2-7	CSVKQSSYEQYF	TGCAGCGTAAAACAGAGTTCCTACGAGCAGTACTTC
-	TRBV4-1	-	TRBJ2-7	CASSQDLVAGKYEQYF	TGCGCCAGCAGCCAAGATTTGGTGGCGGGAAAGTACGAGCAGTACTTC
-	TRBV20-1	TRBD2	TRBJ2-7	CSASIASGGRSSYEQYF	TGCAGTGCTAGTATCGCTAGCGGGGGCCGTAGCTCCTACGAGCAGTACTTC
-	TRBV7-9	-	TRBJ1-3	CASSRETVSGNTIYF	TGTGCCAGCAGCCGCGAGACAGTCTCTGGAAACACCATATATTTT
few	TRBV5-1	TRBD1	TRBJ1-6	CASSLRDSNSPLHF	TGCGCCAGCAGCCTAAGGGACAGCAATTCACCCCTCCACTTT
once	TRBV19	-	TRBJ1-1	CASSIGGQNTEAFF	TGTGCCAGTAGTATAGGGGGACAGAACACTGAAGCTTTCTTT
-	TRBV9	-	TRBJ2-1	CASSVVGASNEQFF	TGTGCCAGCAGCGTAGTGGGGGCCTCCAATGAGCAGTTCTTC
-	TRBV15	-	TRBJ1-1	CATSRRGGEAFF	TGTGCCACCAGCAGACGCGGGGGCGAAGCTTTCTTT
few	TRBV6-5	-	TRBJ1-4	CASSYNPGVPREKLFF	TGTGCCAGCAGTTACAATCCAGGGGTCCCCCGAGAGAAACTGTTTTTT
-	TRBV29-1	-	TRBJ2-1	CSVADSTSYNEQFF	TGCAGCGTCGCGGACTCAACCTCCTACAATGAGCAGTTCTTC
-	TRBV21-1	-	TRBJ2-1	CASSKGCGAYNEQFF	TGTGCCAGCAGCAAAGGCTGCGGGGCATACAATGAGCAGTTCTTC
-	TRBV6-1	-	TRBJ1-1	CASSEFAVGGGGTEAFF	TGTGCCAGCAGTGAATTTGCCGTGGGGGGAGGAGGGACTGAAGCTTTCTTT
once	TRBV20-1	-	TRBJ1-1	CSAPRGTEAFF	TGCAGTGCCCCCAGAGGAACTGAAGCTTTCTTT
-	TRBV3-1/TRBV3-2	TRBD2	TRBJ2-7	CASSPLTSGVTYEQYF	TGTGCCAGCAGCCCACTGACTAGCGGGGTAACCTACGAGCAGTACTTC